This T cell receptor beta chain was retrieved from a study of molecular identifiers for immune sequencing clone quantification (dated 2018 in TCRdb). Study-level background: For a replicate experiment, the RNA from either about 20,000 or 100,000 naive CD8 T cells was divided into five aliquots, and four of those aliquots went on to sequencing. The study was a methods study using CD8 T cells to benchmark molecular-identifier clustering-based TCR repertoire sequencing (MIDCIRS) and TCR RNA copy counting.

The library was made by PCR. For sequencing, an Illumina HiSeq 4000 was employed. Preparation of bulk TCR libraries followed a previously described approach, with the TCR primers listed in Table S5. Purification of total RNA was performed with the Qiagen AllPrep DNA/RNA kit. Before analysis, reads from multiple sequencing runs of one library were combined. Processing in the source paper ran as follows. Reads were retained only if an exact TCR constant sequence was present, and the retained reads were trimmed to 150 nt and grouped according to their 12-nt molecular barcodes. Reads in each barcode group were sub-clustered using a 15% Levenshtein threshold, and a quality-weighted consensus sequence was built for each RNA molecule. Non-functional sequences were discarded, and so were lower-count sequences lying one edit away from another sequence. Based on fitting two negative binomial distributions, any barcode sub-cluster with under 20% of the maximum read count was discarded. TCRdb reprocessing: public reads trimmed at Q25 with fastp, clones called with MiXCR, in-frame beta chains kept. When rows share a CDR3 protein, they turn into one entry using the most common DNA and genes. The V and J calls and clone size come from TCRdb's table, not from the authors' own analysis. In all, the sample holds around 470,000 distinct CDR3 sequences, and around a fifth of those were seen once. Around 0.86% of the sample belongs to the ten largest clones.

Per the germline V gene, LGHNA is the CDR1 and YSLEER is the CDR2. The CDR3 runs 15 amino acids, cysteine and phenylalanine included. Only the CDR3 DNA stays, 45 bases, in frame from base 1. The V and J ends are trimmed by 2 bases and 1 base, leaving 12 bases between them. Libraries of naive CD8 T cells were generated from approximately 20,000 to 1,000,000 sorted cells, with 10%, 30% or 50% of the purified RNA used. On a BD FACSAria II, naive CD8 T cells were FACS-sorted as CD8+CD4-CCR7+CD45RA+ and collected into RLT Plus buffer. Detection sensitivity was tested by spiking Jurkat RNA equal to roughly ten TCR copies' worth into samples containing about 20,000-1,100,000 naive CD8 T cells. CD8 T cells were enriched with RosetteSep CD8+ T Cell Enrichment Cocktail and Ficoll-Paque, followed by ACK red cell lysis. This clonotype was detected a few times. Its antigen target is currently unknown. No qualities accompany the bases; no much larger clone lies one base away.

General findings and caveats noted by the study authors: Highly expanded clone sizes could be underestimated if identical TCR molecules share a barcode. Modeling estimated about 3.3 recovered TCR RNA copies per cell, compared with approximately 10 by digital PCR, which implies around 30% capture efficiency. The naive libraries included spiked-in Jurkat TCR RNA (approximately 11 copies' worth), and this RNA is not part of the donor repertoire. Clones above 20 RNA copies held over 97% of molecules in CMV-specific effector cells but under 1% in naive cells. Even against a background of 850,000 to 1,000,000 naive CD8 T cells, spiked-in Jurkat TCR RNA amounting to a single cell's worth was reported to be detectable. When barcode sub-clustering was not used, chimeric consensus sequences inflated TCR diversity, with chimeras reaching as high as 47%.

The sequenced sample was naive CD8+ T cells from blood, with Jurkat cell RNA spiked in. Per the publication, the cell subset or site label means: FACS-sorted CD8+CD4-CCR7+CD45RA+ naive T cells. The chain couples TRBV4-3 to TRBJ2-7; the D segment could be TRBD2, given 5 matching bases. This receptor was taken from a human donor in good health. Some libraries in this study had Jurkat cell RNA spiked in. CDR3 loop: CASSQFTSGSYEQYF. The nucleotides are TGCGCCAGCAGCCAATTTACGAGCGGTTCCTACGAGCAGTACTTC.